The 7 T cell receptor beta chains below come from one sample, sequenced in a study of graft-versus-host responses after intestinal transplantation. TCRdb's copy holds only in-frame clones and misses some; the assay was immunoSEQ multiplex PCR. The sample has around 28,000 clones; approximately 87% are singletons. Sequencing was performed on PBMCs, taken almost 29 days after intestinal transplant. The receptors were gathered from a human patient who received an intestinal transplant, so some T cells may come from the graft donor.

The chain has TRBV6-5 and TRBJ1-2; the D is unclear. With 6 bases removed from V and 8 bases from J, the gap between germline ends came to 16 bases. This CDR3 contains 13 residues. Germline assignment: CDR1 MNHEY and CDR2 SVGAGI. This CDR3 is CASSRGPGYGYTF. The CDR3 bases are TGTGCCAGCAGCCGAGGACCGGGGTACGGCTACACCTTC.

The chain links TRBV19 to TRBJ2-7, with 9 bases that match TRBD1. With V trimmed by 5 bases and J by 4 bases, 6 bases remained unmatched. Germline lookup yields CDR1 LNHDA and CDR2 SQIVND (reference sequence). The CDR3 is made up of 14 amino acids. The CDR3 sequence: CASSSGTGIYEQYF. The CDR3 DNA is TGTGCCAGTAGTTCCGGGACAGGGATTTACGAGCAGTACTTC.

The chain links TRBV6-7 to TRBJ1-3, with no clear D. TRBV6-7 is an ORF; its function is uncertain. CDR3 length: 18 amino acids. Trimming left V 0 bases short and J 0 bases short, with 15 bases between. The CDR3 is CASSYSGRRECSGNTIYF. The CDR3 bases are TGTGCCAGCAGTTACTCAGGTCGAAGGGAATGCTCTGGAAACACCATATATTTT.

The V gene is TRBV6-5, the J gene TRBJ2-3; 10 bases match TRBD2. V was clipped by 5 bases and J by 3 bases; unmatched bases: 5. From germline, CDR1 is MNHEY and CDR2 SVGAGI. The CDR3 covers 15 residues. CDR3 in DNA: TGTGCCAGCAGTCCAACTAGCGGGGTAACAGATACGCAGTATTTT. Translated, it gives CASSPTSGVTDTQYF.

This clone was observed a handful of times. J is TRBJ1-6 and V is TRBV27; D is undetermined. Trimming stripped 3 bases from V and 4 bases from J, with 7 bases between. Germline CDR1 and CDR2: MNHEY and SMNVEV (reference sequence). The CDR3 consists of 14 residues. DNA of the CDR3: TGTGCCAGCAGTTTCGCAGTATATAATTCACCCCTCCACTTT. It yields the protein CASSFAVYNSPLHF.

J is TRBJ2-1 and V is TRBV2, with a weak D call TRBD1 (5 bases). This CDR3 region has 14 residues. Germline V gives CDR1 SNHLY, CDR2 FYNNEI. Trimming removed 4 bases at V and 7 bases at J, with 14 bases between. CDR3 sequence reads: CASSGAGPLNEQFF. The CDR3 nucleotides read TGTGCCAGCAGTGGGGCAGGGCCACTGAATGAGCAGTTCTTC.

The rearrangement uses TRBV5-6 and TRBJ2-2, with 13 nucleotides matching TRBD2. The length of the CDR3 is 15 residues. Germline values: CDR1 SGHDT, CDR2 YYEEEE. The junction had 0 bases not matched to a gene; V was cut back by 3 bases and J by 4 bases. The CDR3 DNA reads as TGTGCCAGCAGCTGGACTAGCGGGAGCACCGGGGAGCTGTTTTTT. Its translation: CASSWTSGSTGELFF.